This T cell receptor beta chain was profiled in a study of T cell changes during pregnancy in multiple sclerosis. The protocol was immunoSEQ multiplex PCR, while the TCRdb copy is restricted to in-frame clones and leaves out a portion. The data contain around 50,000 clones, around 87% of them singletons. Specimen: CD8+ T cells from peripheral blood mononuclear cells, collected in the second trimester of pregnancy. This TCR was recovered from a female donor with multiple sclerosis, enrolled in a pregnancy study.

For the CDR3, the DNA is TGTGCCAGCAGCTCGGACCTGACAGGGAACACTGAAGCTTTCTTT. It yields the protein CASSSDLTGNTEAFF. The chain uses TRBV7-6 and TRBJ1-1, with a tentative D call TRBD1 (6 bases). Germline CDR1 SGHVS, CDR2 FNYEAQ. This CDR3 region has 15 residues. Trimming removed 4 bases from V and 1 base from J, with 13 bases in between.